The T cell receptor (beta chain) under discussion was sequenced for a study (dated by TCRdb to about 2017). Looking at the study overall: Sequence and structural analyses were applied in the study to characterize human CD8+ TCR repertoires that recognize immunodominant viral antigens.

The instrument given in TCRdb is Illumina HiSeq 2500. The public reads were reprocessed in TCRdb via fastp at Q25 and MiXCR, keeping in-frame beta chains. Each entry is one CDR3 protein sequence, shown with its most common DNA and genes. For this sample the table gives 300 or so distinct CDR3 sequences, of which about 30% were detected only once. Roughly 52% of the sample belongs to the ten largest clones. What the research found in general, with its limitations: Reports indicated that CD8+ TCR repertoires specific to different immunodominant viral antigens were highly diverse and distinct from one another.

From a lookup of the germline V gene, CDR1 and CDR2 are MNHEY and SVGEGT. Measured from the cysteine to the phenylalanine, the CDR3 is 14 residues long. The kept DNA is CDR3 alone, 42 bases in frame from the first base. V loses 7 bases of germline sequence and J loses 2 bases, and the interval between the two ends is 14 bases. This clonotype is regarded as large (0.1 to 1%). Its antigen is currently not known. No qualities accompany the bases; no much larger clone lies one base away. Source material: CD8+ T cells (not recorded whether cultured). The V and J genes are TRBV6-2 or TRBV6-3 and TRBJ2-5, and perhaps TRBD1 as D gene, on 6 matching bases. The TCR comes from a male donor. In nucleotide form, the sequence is TGTGCCAGCAACACTGGGACAACACAAGAGACCCAGTACTTC. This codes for CASNTGTTQETQYF.